The following is a T cell receptor beta chain sequence with its context. This clonotype was seen at least ten times. The clone's antigen remains unknown. One base away there is no much larger clone; base qualities are not given. There are 15 amino acids in the CDR3, from cysteine to phenylalanine inclusive. Only CDR3 DNA is held: 45 bases, read in frame from base 1. The germline V gene specifies MNHNS as CDR1 and SASEGT as CDR2. Compared with germline, V lacks 5 bases and J lacks 3 bases; bases without a gene match: 7. Libraries were prepared through PCR. Instrument used: Illumina HiSeq 4000. Bulk TCR libraries were prepared as previously described, using TCR primers listed in Table S5. Total RNA was purified with the Qiagen AllPrep DNA/RNA kit. Before analysis, reads from multiple sequencing runs of one library were combined. In the original analysis: Reads were retained only if their TCR constant sequence matched exactly, and those retained reads were trimmed to 150 nt and grouped according to their 12-nt molecular barcodes. Reads within each barcode group were sub-clustered using a 15% Levenshtein threshold, and quality-weighted consensus sequences were constructed for each RNA molecule. Non-functional sequences were removed, as were lower-count sequences one edit away from another. Based on a fit of two negative binomial distributions, barcode sub-clusters having less than 20% of the maximum read count were discarded. In TCRdb, the public reads were trimmed at Q25 with fastp and aligned with MiXCR, with productive beta chains retained. Rows with a matching CDR3 protein are joined into one entry that keeps the most common DNA and genes. The V and J calls and clone size are TCRdb's, not the authors'. The sample has 350,000 or so distinct CDR3 sequences on record, 20% to 25% of them singletons. In total, the top ten clones hold over 0.7% of the sample.

This sample stems from a study of molecular identifiers for immune sequencing clone quantification (dated by TCRdb to 2017 to 2018). About the investigation overall: For a replicate experiment, the RNA from either around 20,000 or 100,000 naive CD8 T cells was divided into five aliquots, and four of those aliquots went on to sequencing. This methods study benchmarked molecular-identifier clustering-based TCR repertoire sequencing (MIDCIRS) and TCR RNA copy counting, using CD8 T cells to do so. What the study reported, not specific to this receptor: Spiked-in Jurkat TCR RNA equivalent to a single cell was reported to be detectable even among one million naive CD8 T cells. Spiked-in Jurkat TCR RNA (around eleven copies' worth), which is not part of the donor repertoire, was contained in the naive libraries. Modeling indicated about three TCR RNA copies recovered per cell, compared with around 11 by digital PCR, which implies a capture efficiency of around 31%. In CMV-specific effector cells, clones with more than 20 RNA copies accounted for over 98% of molecules, whereas in naive cells such clones accounted for under 1%. When barcode sub-clustering was omitted, TCR diversity was inflated by chimeric consensus sequences, with chimeras reaching as high as 47%. Highly expanded clone sizes could be underestimated because identical TCR molecules may share a barcode.

Naive CD8 T cell libraries were made from around 20,000 to 1,000,000 sorted cells using 10%, 30% or 50% of purified RNA. On a BD FACSAria II, naive CD8 T cells were FACS-sorted as CD8+CD4-CCR7+CD45RA+ and collected into RLT Plus buffer. Detection sensitivity was tested by spiking Jurkat RNA equal to ten TCR copies' worth into samples containing about 19,000-1,000,000 naive CD8 T cells. CD8 T cells were enriched using RosetteSep CD8+ T Cell Enrichment Cocktail and Ficoll-Paque, and the enriched cells then underwent ACK red cell lysis. The V gene is TRBV6-1 and the J gene is TRBJ2-7, with 10 bases matching TRBD1. The TCR sequence derives from a human donor in good health. Some libraries in this study had Jurkat cell RNA spiked in. The sequenced material came from naive CD8+ T cells from blood, with Jurkat cell RNA spiked in. This specimen's cell subset or site label, interpreted: FACS-sorted CD8+CD4-CCR7+CD45RA+ naive T cells. The CDR3 protein: CASSLGQGVFYEQYF. The DNA reads TGTGCCAGCAGTCTAGGACAGGGGGTGTTCTACGAGCAGTACTTC.